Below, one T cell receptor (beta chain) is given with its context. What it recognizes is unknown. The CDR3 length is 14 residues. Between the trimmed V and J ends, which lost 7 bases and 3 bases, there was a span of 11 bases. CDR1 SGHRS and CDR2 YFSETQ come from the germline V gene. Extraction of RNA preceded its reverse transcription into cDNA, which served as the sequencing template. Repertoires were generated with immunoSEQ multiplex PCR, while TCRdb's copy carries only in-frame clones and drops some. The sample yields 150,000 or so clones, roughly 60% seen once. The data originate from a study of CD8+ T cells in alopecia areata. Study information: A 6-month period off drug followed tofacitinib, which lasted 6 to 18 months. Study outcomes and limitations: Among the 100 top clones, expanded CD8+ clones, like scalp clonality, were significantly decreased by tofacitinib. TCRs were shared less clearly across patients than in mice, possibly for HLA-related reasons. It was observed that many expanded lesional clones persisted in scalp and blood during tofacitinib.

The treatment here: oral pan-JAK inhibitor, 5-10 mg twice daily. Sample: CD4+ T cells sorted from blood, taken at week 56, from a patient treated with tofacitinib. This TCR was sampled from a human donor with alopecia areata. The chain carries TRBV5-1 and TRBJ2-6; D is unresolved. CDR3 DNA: TGCGCCAGCGGCCCGTACAGTGGGGCCAACGTCCTGACTTTC. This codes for CASGPYSGANVLTF.